The present TCR beta chain was sequenced within a study of somatic mutations in cytotoxic T cells in rheumatoid arthritis. Whole-study context: Including V beta1+ cells that were sequenced for TCRB, some T-cell populations stained with V beta antibodies were flow-sorted at nearly 100% purity. Study outcomes and limitations: A finding that went unadjusted for multiple comparisons was the slight underrepresentation of TRBV07 in rheumatoid arthritis patients. Nobody knew which antigens the expanded CD8+ clones targeted.

Germline loops: CDR1 LNHDA, CDR2 SQIVND (reference sequence). With V trimmed by 5 bases and J by 5 bases, 8 bases remained unmatched. The CDR3 runs 14 residues. Regarding this clone: Its matching antigen is unknown.

Assay used: immunoSEQ multiplex PCR; TCRdb lists only in-frame clones, some missing. The repertoire holds tens of thousands of clones, more than 65% seen once, with approximately 10% in the top ten. The chain joins TRBV19 to TRBJ1-1; 7 nucleotides match TRBD1. The TCR comes from an adult with rheumatoid arthritis. The sample taken for sequencing was CD8+ T cells sorted from blood. CDR3 residues: CASSQGAGGTEAFF. The CDR3 nucleotides are TGTGCCAGTAGTCAAGGGGCAGGGGGAACTGAAGCTTTCTTT.